Below are 29 T cell receptor beta chains sequenced from a single sample in a study of patients and donors after allogeneic stem cell transplantation. TCRdb re-called the RT-PCR reads with MiXCR, one entry per CDR3 protein. The table records about 410,000 distinct CDR3 sequences, roughly 17% of them present only once. Sequencing was carried out using blood, either unsorted or a sorted T cell fraction (not recorded which). These TCRs come from a human donor who was either an allogeneic HSCT recipient or a stem cell or donor lymphocyte infusion donor (not recorded which). It is not recorded whose cells these are; they may come from a transplant donor.

CDR3 DNA sequence: TGCAGTGCTGGGGGACGACTAGCGGGACGTACAGATACGCAGTATTTT. Amino acid sequence: CSAGGRLAGRTDTQYF. This chain uses TRBV20-1 with TRBJ2-3, with 11 bases aligning to TRBD2. The V gene end was trimmed by 5 bases and the J gene end by 3 bases; junction bases not matched to a gene: 10. Per the germline V gene, CDR1 is DFQATT and CDR2 is SNEGSKA (reference sequence). CDR3 length: 16 residues.

This clonotype came up a few times. V usage is TRBV11-3 and J usage is TRBJ2-1; 12 nucleotides line up with TRBD2. With V trimmed by 6 bases and J by 0 bases, 3 bases remained unmatched. Germline CDR1 reads SGHNT; CDR2 reads YENEEA. The CDR3 runs 16 residues. The CDR3 sequence: CASRGLAGSSYNEQFF. CDR3 sequence (DNA): TGTGCCAGCAGAGGACTAGCGGGGAGCTCCTACAATGAGCAGTTCTTC.

The V and J genes are TRBV2 and TRBJ1-5; no clear D gene. Germline V CDR1 and CDR2: SNHLY, FYNNEI. V was cut by 7 bases and J by 7 bases, with 11 bases left in between. The CDR3 loop spans 12 amino acids. The CDR3 protein is CASKKEMQPQHF. CDR3 bases: TGTGCCAGCAAAAAGGAAATGCAGCCCCAGCATTTT.

CDR3 sequence reads: CASSTSLLADTQYF. In DNA form, the CDR3 reads TGTGCCAGCAGTACTAGTCTCTTGGCGGATACGCAGTATTTT. The chain carries TRBV6-4 and TRBJ2-3, with D possibly matching TRBD2 (5 bases). In germline, CDR1 is MRHNA, CDR2 SNTAGT. The CDR3 contains 14 residues. With 5 bases removed from V and 6 bases from J, the gap between germline ends came to 15 bases.

The sample holds a few counts of this clonotype. The chain's CDR3 is CASSLGGFSQPQHF. In DNA, the CDR3 is TGTGCCAGCAGTTTAGGGGGTTTCAGTCAGCCCCAGCATTTT. This chain links TRBV28 with TRBJ1-5; tentative D call: TRBD1 (5 bases). The CDR3 spans 14 residues. CDR1 and CDR2 (germline): MDHEN, SYDVKM. The V gene lost 2 bases and the J gene lost 6 bases, with 11 bases spanning the gap.

This clonotype was counted at least ten times. V is TRBV12-3 or TRBV12-4 and J is TRBJ2-7; D call uncertain. V was cut by 0 bases and J by 1 base, with 7 bases left in between. The CDR3 is 14 amino acids. For the CDR3, the DNA is TGTGCCAGCAGTTTAGCCGGCCGATCCTACGAGCAGTACTTC. Its protein is CASSLAGRSYEQYF.

As DNA, the CDR3 is TGTGCCAGCAGTGACTGGGCCTCGGGGGAGACCCAGTACTTC. Protein: CASSDWASGETQYF. The rearrangement joins TRBV6-1 to TRBJ2-5; D perhaps matches TRBD2 (5 bases). This CDR3 contains 14 residues. V lost 3 bases, J lost 5 bases, and 13 bases lay in between. CDR1 MNHNS and CDR2 SASEGT come from the germline V gene.

This clonotype was detected only a few times. The V call is TRBV2, the J call TRBJ1-2; 7 nucleotides line up with TRBD1. Trimming took 8 bases from V and 4 from J; bases not matched to a gene: 10. Germline assignment: CDR1 SNHLY and CDR2 FYNNEI. The CDR3 length is 14 residues. DNA of the CDR3: TGTGCCAGCCTCAGGGAACAGGGGCCCTATGGCTACACCTTC. Amino acid sequence: CASLREQGPYGYTF.

This clonotype has only a few counts. CDR3 DNA sequence: TGTGCCTGGAGACCCAGGGTGGGCACTGAAGCTTTCTTT. Amino acids: CAWRPRVGTEAFF. V usage is TRBV30 and J usage is TRBJ1-1; a possible D gene is TRBD1 (5 bases). Trimming pared 3 bases from V and 4 bases from J, leaving 12 bases between. This CDR3 spans 13 amino acids. Germline CDR1 GTSNPN, CDR2 SVGIG (reference sequence). Supplemented by reference TRBV30 and TRBJ1-1, the full variable domain reads SQTIHQWPATLVQPVGSPLSLECTVEGTSNPNLYWYRQAAGRGLQLLFYSVGIGQISSEVPQNLSASRPQDRQFILSSKKLLLSDSGFYLCAWRPRVGTEAFFGQGTRLTVV.

The sample holds one count of this clonotype. An end of the junction does not agree with germline; a read error may underlie this. The V call is TRBV5-1, the J call TRBJ2-2; maybe TRBD1 (6 bases). The CDR3 spans 15 residues. Germline CDR1 and CDR2: SGHRS and YFSETQ. The CDR3 loop is CAGTGRGSNTGKLFF. As DNA, the CDR3 is TGCGCCGGCACGGGCAGGGGATCCAACACCGGGAAGCTGTTTTTT.

The chain has TRBV5-6 and TRBJ1-5; tentative D call: TRBD1 (5 bases). Between the trimmed V and J ends, which lost 0 bases and 2 bases, there was a span of 9 bases. CDR1 and CDR2 (germline): SGHDT, YYEEEE. CDR3 length equals 15 residues. The CDR3 DNA reads as TGTGCCAGCAGCTTGGACAGGAGCGGCAATCAGCCCCAGCATTTT. The encoded protein is CASSLDRSGNQPQHF.

The chain uses TRBV28 and TRBJ2-1; D is undetermined. The CDR3 is made up of 14 amino acids. The germline CDR1 and CDR2 sequences are MDHEN and SYDVKM. V was shortened by 3 bases and J by 9 bases, with 15 bases between the two germline ends. The CDR3 here is CASSFFQRASEQFF. The DNA for the CDR3 is TGTGCCAGCAGTTTCTTCCAGAGAGCCAGTGAGCAGTTCTTC.

The CDR3 region has the DNA TGCAGTGCTAGGGACCGGCCTTTTAATGAAAAACTGTTTTTT. Translating it yields CSARDRPFNEKLFF. The rearrangement links TRBV20-1 to TRBJ1-4, with unresolved D. V was trimmed by 3 bases and J by 4 bases, leaving 12 bases between them. This CDR3 is built from 14 residues. Per the germline V gene, CDR1 is DFQATT and CDR2 is SNEGSKA (reference sequence).

This clonotype was counted between two and nine times. This chain joins TRBV7-6 and TRBJ2-5; D gene uncertain. CDR1 SGHVS and CDR2 FNYEAQ come from the germline V gene. The V gene lost 4 bases and the J gene lost 5 bases, with 11 bases spanning the gap. The CDR3 has 13 amino acids. The CDR3 sequence: CASSSFVEETQYF. CDR3 nucleotide sequence: TGTGCCAGCAGCTCCTTCGTAGAGGAGACCCAGTACTTC. The full variable domain, with the rest looked up from reference TRBV7-6 and TRBJ2-5, is GAGVSQSPRYKVTKRGQDVALRCDPISGHVSLYWYRQALGQGPEFLTYFNYEAQQDKSGLPNDRFSAERPEGSISTLTIQRTEQRDSAMYRCASSSFVEETQYFGPGTRLLVL.

This chain links TRBV6-1 with TRBJ1-1, with D possibly matching TRBD1 (5 bases). The V end lost 5 bases, the J end lost 5 bases, and 21 bases lay between the germline ends. Per germline, CDR1 MNHNS and CDR2 SASEGT. The CDR3 is made up of 16 amino acids. This chain's CDR3 is CASSPWGGSAGTEAFF. CDR3 nucleotide sequence: TGTGCCAGCAGTCCTTGGGGAGGGAGCGCAGGGACTGAAGCTTTCTTT.

This clonotype was seen many times. This sequence joins TRBV20-1 and TRBJ2-7; 7 bases fit TRBD1. CDR1 and CDR2 (germline): DFQATT, SNEGSKA (reference sequence). The CDR3 is 15 amino acids. The ends lost 5 bases at V and 0 bases at J; junction bases unmatched: 10. CDR3 region: CSALLPDRTSYEQYF. CDR3 nucleotide sequence: TGCAGTGCTCTTCTTCCGGACAGGACCTCCTACGAGCAGTACTTC.

This clonotype appeared a few times. The chain is built from TRBV12-3 or TRBV12-4 and TRBJ2-3; a possible D gene is TRBD2 (6 bases). The CDR3 spans 15 residues. V gave up 7 bases and J gave up 0 bases, with 14 bases separating them. CDR3 coding DNA: TGTGCCAGCACCGCTAGCGCCGCTAGCACAGATACGCAGTATTTT. It specifies CASTASAASTDTQYF.

This clonotype turned up a few times. The chain joins TRBV29-1 to TRBJ1-2; 9 bases line up with TRBD1. V shed 4 bases, J shed 5 bases, and the junction held 2 bases outside the gene matches. Per the germline V gene, CDR1 is SQVTM and CDR2 is ANQGSEA. This CDR3 contains 12 residues. This CDR3 reads CSVGDREYGYTF. CDR3 nucleotide sequence: TGCAGCGTTGGGGACAGGGAGTATGGCTACACCTTC.

This clonotype has a handful of counts. This sequence joins TRBV7-9 and TRBJ1-1, with D unresolved. This CDR3 has 13 residues. From germline, CDR1 is SEHNR and CDR2 FQNEAQ (reference sequence). The V and J ends lost 1 base and 6 bases respectively, with 9 bases between them. CDR3 nucleotide sequence: TGTGCCAGCAGCTTAGAATTAAGGGCTGAAGCTTTCTTT. Encoded protein: CASSLELRAEAFF.

The gene calls are TRBV9 and TRBJ2-1, with 9 bases that match TRBD2. From germline, CDR1 is SGDLS and CDR2 YYNGEE. Trimming took 0 bases from V and 7 from J; bases not matched to a gene: 14. The CDR3 length is 18 residues. As DNA, the CDR3 is TGTGCCAGCAGCGTAGGTGGTAGCGGGAGTGTTAGAATGAATGAGCAGTTCTTC. Its protein is CASSVGGSGSVRMNEQFF.

This clonotype has a handful of counts. The chain employs TRBV4-1 and TRBJ2-7; 8 nucleotides line up with TRBD2. The ends lost 4 bases at V and 4 bases at J; junction bases unmatched: 15. Germline V CDR1 and CDR2: MGHRA, YSYEKL. The CDR3 loop spans 17 amino acids. The chain's CDR3 is CASSRSAGGGRLYEQYF. CDR3 coding DNA: TGCGCCAGCAGCCGCTCGGCGGGCGGGGGGCGGTTATACGAGCAGTACTTC.

This clonotype came up a few times. V gene TRBV5-1 combines with J gene TRBJ2-7, with D tentatively TRBD2 (5 bases). The V end lost 4 bases, the J end lost 6 bases, and 17 bases lay between the germline ends. CDR1 and CDR2 (germline): SGHRS, YFSETQ. The CDR3 has 14 residues. The CDR3 region is CASSDTYREVEQYF. CDR3 DNA sequence: TGCGCCAGCAGCGATACCTATCGGGAAGTCGAGCAGTACTTC.

This clonotype was seen a few times. The J gene is TRBJ2-2, the V gene TRBV20-1, with 13 bases matching TRBD2. CDR3 size: 16 residues. V lost 5 bases, J lost 6 bases, and 9 bases stayed unmatched. In germline, CDR1 is DFQATT, CDR2 SNEGSKA (reference sequence). CDR3 region: CSASATSGRRPGELFF. In DNA, the CDR3 is TGCAGTGCTTCGGCGACTAGCGGGAGGAGGCCCGGGGAGCTGTTTTTT.

The gene calls are TRBV19 and TRBJ2-2, with 10 nucleotides matching TRBD2. The J segment lost 4 bases and the V segment lost 6 bases, leaving 8 bases of the junction unmatched. This CDR3 region has 16 residues. CDR1 LNHDA and CDR2 SQIVND come from the germline V gene (reference sequence). This chain's CDR3 is CASRASGGPRTGELFF. CDR3 DNA sequence: TGTGCCAGTAGGGCTAGCGGGGGCCCTCGCACCGGGGAGCTGTTTTTT. The whole variable domain, filled in from reference TRBV19 and TRBJ2-2, reads DGGITQSPKYLFRKEGQNVTLSCEQNLNHDAMYWYRQDPGQGLRLIYYSQIVNDFQKGDIAEGYSVSREKKESFPLTVTSAQKNPTAFYLCASRASGGPRTGELFFGEGSRLTVL.

This clonotype showed up many times. The gene calls are TRBV5-1 and TRBJ2-1; D ambiguous. V was pared by 5 bases and J by 5 bases, with 8 bases between. CDR1 and CDR2 from the germline V gene are SGHRS and YFSETQ. This CDR3 region has 12 residues. CDR3 amino acids: CASSNSHNEQFF. The CDR3 bases are TGCGCCAGCAGTAACAGCCACAATGAGCAGTTCTTC.

The DNA of the CDR3 is TGTGCCAGCAGCGTAGTCTGGGGGAGGGCGGAGCAGTTCTTC. Its translation: CASSVVWGRAEQFF. This chain links TRBV9 with TRBJ2-1; 7 bases match TRBD2. V dropped 0 bases and J dropped 10; count of bases not matched to a gene: 7. Germline CDR1 reads SGDLS; CDR2 reads YYNGEE. The CDR3 totals 14 residues.

J is TRBJ2-3 and V is TRBV7-3; 9 bases fit TRBD1. Germline loops: CDR1 SGHTA, CDR2 FQGTGA. J was trimmed by 3 bases and V by 4 bases; bases with no gene match: 5. The CDR3 extends over 15 amino acids. CDR3: CASSSTGGRTDTQYF. The CDR3 coding sequence is TGTGCCAGCAGCTCGACAGGGGGGAGGACAGATACGCAGTATTTT.

The rearrangement uses TRBV29-1 and TRBJ1-4, with unresolved D. Between the trimmed V and J ends, which lost 5 bases and 5 bases, there was a span of 15 bases. The CDR3 extends over 14 amino acids. Germline V gene data show CDR1 as SQVTM and CDR2 as ANQGSEA. The CDR3 here is CSVTSGASNEKLFF. In nucleotides, the CDR3 is TGCAGCGTTACTTCGGGAGCTTCCAATGAAAAACTGTTTTTT. The variable domain in full, with the rest retrieved from reference TRBV29-1 and TRBJ1-4, is SAVISQKPSRDICQRGTSLTIQCQVDSQVTMMFWYRQQPGQSLTLIATANQGSEATYESGFVIDKFPISRPNLTFSTLTVSNMSPEDSSIYLCSVTSGASNEKLFFGSGTQLSVL.

This clonotype occurred a few times. This chain joins TRBV27 and TRBJ2-4; no definite D call. Per the germline V gene, CDR1 is MNHEY and CDR2 is SMNVEV (reference sequence). V lost 6 bases to trimming and J lost 6 bases, with 15 bases between them. The CDR3 totals 14 residues. The CDR3 DNA is TGTGCCAGCAGCTGGAAAGGGCCCGGAAACATTCAGTACTTC. Its protein product is CASSWKGPGNIQYF.